This T cell receptor beta chain was documented in a study of identical twins. One entry per CDR3 protein results from TCRdb running MiXCR on the 5' RACE reads. The sample holds 200,000 to 250,000 distinct CDR3 sequences, 9.5% to 15% seen once. This clonotype was observed a handful of times. Germline CDR1 and CDR2: SGHRS and YFSETQ. CDR3 size: 17 residues. Unmatched junction bases numbered 7, after V lost 3 bases and J lost 0 bases. These same records also appear under a second study, on yellow fever vaccine responses in identical twins.

The TCR originated in a young woman in good health. The sequencing sample was made of memory (CD45RO+) T cells sorted from blood. V is TRBV5-1 and J is TRBJ2-3, with 10 positions matching TRBD2. The CDR3 is CASSWPVAGGSTDTQYF. As DNA, the CDR3 is TGCGCCAGCAGCTGGCCCGTAGCGGGGGGAAGCACAGATACGCAGTATTTT.